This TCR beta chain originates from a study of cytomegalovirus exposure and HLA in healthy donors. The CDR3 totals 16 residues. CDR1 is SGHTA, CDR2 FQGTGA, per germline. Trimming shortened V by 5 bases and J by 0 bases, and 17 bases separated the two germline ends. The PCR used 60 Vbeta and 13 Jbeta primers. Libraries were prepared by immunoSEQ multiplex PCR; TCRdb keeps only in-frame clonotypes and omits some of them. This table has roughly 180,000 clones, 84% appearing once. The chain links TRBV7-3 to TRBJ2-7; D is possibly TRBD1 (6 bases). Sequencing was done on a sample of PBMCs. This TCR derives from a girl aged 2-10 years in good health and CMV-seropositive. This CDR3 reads CASSQQRQESSYEQYF. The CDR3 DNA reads TGTGCCAGCAGCCAACAACGACAGGAGAGCTCCTACGAGCAGTACTTC.